This TCR beta chain stems from a study of T cells in Graves' hyperthyroidism and ophthalmopathy. Study-level results: Most thyroid clonotypes that were expanded above 0.001 also turned up in blood. Ophthalmopathy onset followed model prediction by a median about six months.

Many counts were recorded for this clonotype. Its antigen is undetermined. Isolation of PBMCs was performed on around 10 ml fresh peripheral blood. Amplification of TCR beta CDR3 regions was performed using RNA transcripts as template. Initially, a first-round RT-PCR of the TCR CDR3 employed the HTBI primer set. Each CDR3 protein gets one entry after TCRdb re-called the multiplex PCR reads with MiXCR. The sample holds over 300,000 distinct CDR3 sequences; approximately 15% are singletons and the top ten take 34%. The sample consisted of blood. This sequence was found in a woman aged 40 to 50 with Graves' ophthalmopathy.

In DNA form, the CDR3 reads TGTGCCAGCAGCCAAAATGGGGTCCAAGAGACCCAGTACTTC. It is translated as CASSQNGVQETQYF. The chain employs TRBV11-2 and TRBJ2-5; no definite D call. Germline assignment: CDR1 SGHAT and CDR2 FQNNGV. V was clipped by 5 bases and J by 1 base, with 11 bases between them. The CDR3 contains 14 residues.